This paragraph covers one T cell receptor (beta chain) sequence. Its antigen is as yet unknown. Generated by immunoSEQ multiplex PCR, the TCRdb table keeps only in-frame clones and is missing some. The sample consists of around 88,000 clones, 88% of them appearing once. This sample is part of a study of T cell responses to AZD1222 COVID-19 vaccine. Whole-study results and caveats: The study found Spike-specific TCR breadth and depth rose after two AZD1222 doses. CD4 TCRs associated with vaccination spanned spike, dominating at 160-218 and 743-854.

This CDR3 is 15 amino acids long. Trimming at V came to 6 bases and at J to 1 base, leaving 6 bases not matched to a gene. Per the germline V gene, CDR1 is MDHEN and CDR2 is SYDVKM. This receptor was identified in an adult in good health. This specimen consisted of peripheral blood, obtained on day 0 of AZD1222 vaccination. The J gene is TRBJ1-5, the V gene TRBV28, with 7 bases matching TRBD1. The CDR3 sequence: CASRLGGQSNQPQHF. For the CDR3, the DNA is TGTGCCAGCAGGCTCGGGGGACAGAGCAATCAGCCCCAGCATTTT.